The T cell receptor (beta chain) under discussion was sequenced for a study of metastatic and nonmetastatic thyroid tumors. Study-wide context: Malignant and benign thyroid patients had repertoires compared in peripheral blood and tumor or nodule tissue. Whole-study results and caveats: The reported finding was significantly higher TCR beta diversity in malignant thyroid tumors relative to benign nodules, in blood and tumor.

Study processing details: A distant-metastasis classifier for papillary thyroid cancer was built using CDR3 differences across clinicopathological groups. TCRdb re-called the PCR reads through MiXCR. In this record, the V and J calls reflect TCRdb's handling and not the investigators' own analysis. Of around 7,100 clones in the sample, 30% to 35% were seen once. Deletions cut 4 bases from V and 1 base from J, with 13 bases between. The CDR3 is made up of 15 amino acids. CDR1 is SGHRS and CDR2 is YFSETQ in the germline V gene. Every patient was untreated before thyroid surgery. Concerning this clone: Its target is unknown.

The chain has TRBV5-1 and TRBJ2-3, with D possibly matching TRBD1 (6 bases). Material for sequencing was tumor tissue. This receptor was identified in a female donor with papillary thyroid cancer or a benign thyroid nodule (not recorded which). Some clones in this sample may be carry-over from other donors' samples. DNA for the CDR3: TGCGCCAGCAGCCCGACAGGCTACCGCACAGATACGCAGTATTTT. Protein product: CASSPTGYRTDTQYF.